What follows describes a single TCR beta chain. These data belong to a study of OX40 agonist ivuxolimab in advanced cancers. Overall study context: A male proportion of about 86% was recorded, with mean age around 55 years and range about 20 to 85.

Germline V gene sequence: CDR1 LNHDA, CDR2 SQIVND (reference sequence). The V end lost 1 base, the J end lost 2 bases, and 9 bases lay between the germline ends. This CDR3 is 14 amino acids long. Libraries were prepared by immunoSEQ multiplex PCR; TCRdb keeps only in-frame clonotypes and omits some of them. Of fewer than 85,000 clones in the sample, 85% to 95% were seen once. The receptor was derived from an adult with an advanced solid tumor such as melanoma, head and neck, liver or kidney cancer. The specimen was CD4+ or CD8+ T cells sorted from blood, collected in a trial of the OX40 agonist ivuxolimab. The chain recombines TRBV19 with TRBJ2-7; D gene uncertain. In DNA, the CDR3 is TGTGCCAGTAGTATAGTGGGCAGTACCTACGAGCAGTACTTC. Amino acids: CASSIVGSTYEQYF.